This T cell receptor (beta chain) was retrieved from a study of identical twins. The study's findings and limits: Invariant MAIT and iNKT cells may have partly biased zero-insertion analyses.

V gave up 3 bases and J gave up 4 bases, with 10 bases separating them. This CDR3 has 15 amino acids. Germline loops: CDR1 SGHVS, CDR2 FQNEAQ. In this sample, this clonotype turned up a few times. Its antigen is not identified. One entry per CDR3 protein results from TCRdb running MiXCR on the 5' RACE reads. The data contain a few hundred thousand distinct CDR3 sequences, roughly 12% of them singletons. These sequences were also reported in another study, on yellow fever vaccine responses in identical twins. Per that study: Vaccine-induced T cell responses in twins were reportedly observed to appear partly convergent, partly personalized.

Specimen: memory (CD45RO+) T cells sorted from blood. The receptor's source is a woman between 18 and 29 years old in good health. This sequence joins TRBV7-8 and TRBJ2-6; D is unclear. This CDR3 reads CASSFSDAGANVLTF. The CDR3 DNA reads as TGTGCCAGCAGCTTTTCAGATGCCGGGGCCAACGTCCTGACTTTC.